One sample yielded the 31 T cell receptor beta chains listed below, sequenced in a study of blood T cell repertoires in COVID-19. Profiled with immunoSEQ multiplex PCR; TCRdb holds only in-frame clones, not every one. The table records under 150,000 clones, roughly 84% of them present only once. Sequences were obtained from peripheral blood. These receptors were collected from a man aged 55 to 70 with acute or convalescent COVID-19.

This sequence joins TRBV19 and TRBJ2-7; TRBD1 agrees at 10 bases. Germline-derived CDR1 and CDR2 are LNHDA and SQIVND (reference sequence). V shed 5 bases and J 4 bases; nucleotides not matched to a gene: 8. The CDR3 length is 15 residues. The CDR3 loop is CASSPRDRGIYEQYF. CDR3 nucleotide sequence: TGTGCCAGTAGTCCAAGGGACAGGGGAATTTACGAGCAGTACTTC.

This clone was observed a handful of times. This chain connects TRBV10-3 to TRBJ2-7; 10 bases are a match to TRBD1. Germline V lookup: CDR1 ENHRY, CDR2 SYGVKD. The trim removed 6 bases at V and 4 bases at J, leaving 15 bases unmatched. The CDR3 runs 17 residues. CDR3 DNA sequence: TGTGCCATCAGCATGCCGTTTATAGGACAGGGGGTTTACGAGCAGTACTTC. Amino acids: CAISMPFIGQGVYEQYF.

This clone was picked up one time. J is TRBJ2-5 and V is TRBV7-2; the D is unclear. This CDR3 contains 13 residues. The V gene's germline CDR1 is SGHTA and CDR2 FQGNSA. The V gene lost 6 bases and the J gene lost 4 bases, with 12 bases spanning the gap. The CDR3 region has the DNA TGTGCCAGCAGACTCGGGTCCGGAGAGACCCAGTACTTC. Protein product: CASRLGSGETQYF.

For the CDR3, the DNA is TGTGCCAGCAGCGTCTCCACCGGGAGGCAGTTCTTC. Its protein product is CASSVSTGRQFF. This chain joins TRBV11-3 and TRBJ2-1; tentatively, D is TRBD2 (6 bases). This CDR3 has 12 residues. Germline CDR1 SGHNT, CDR2 YENEEA. Trimming left V 5 bases short and J 12 bases short, with 14 bases between.

This chain connects TRBV5-1 to TRBJ1-2; 7 nucleotides match TRBD1. Germline CDR1 SGHRS, CDR2 YFSETQ. CDR3 length: 14 residues. Germline trimming cut 3 bases from V and 6 bases from J; bases unmatched to any gene: 8. The CDR3 coding sequence is TGCGCCAGCAGCTCCCAGGGGACAGCTCATGGCTACACCTTC. It specifies CASSSQGTAHGYTF.

The rearrangement uses TRBV6-5 and TRBJ2-7; D is uncertain. From germline, CDR1 is MNHEY and CDR2 SVGAGI. Trimming shortened V by 6 bases and J by 3 bases, and 3 bases separated the two germline ends. CDR3 length: 10 amino acids. The DNA of the CDR3 is TGTGCCAGCAGCGGCTACGAGCAGTACTTC. It translates to CASSGYEQYF.

This sequence joins TRBV6-1 and TRBJ2-5; D call uncertain. Germline V CDR1 and CDR2: MNHNS, SASEGT. This CDR3 spans 15 amino acids. V was cut by 1 base and J by 1 base, with 10 bases left in between. The CDR3 sequence: CASSEGLGTQETQYF. In DNA, the CDR3 is TGTGCCAGCAGTGAAGGGCTAGGAACCCAAGAGACCCAGTACTTC.

The CDR3 nucleotides read TGCGCCAGCAGCTTGGTTAGCGGGAGTAATCTCGAGCAGTACTTC. As protein: CASSLVSGSNLEQYF. This chain links TRBV5-1 with TRBJ2-7; 9 nucleotides match TRBD2. Germline V lookup: CDR1 SGHRS, CDR2 YFSETQ. V shed 0 bases and J 6 bases; nucleotides not matched to a gene: 7. The CDR3 contains 15 residues.

The genes are TRBV29-1 and TRBJ2-3; unclear D gene. The V end lost 4 bases, the J end lost 6 bases, and 14 bases lay between the germline ends. Per germline, CDR1 SQVTM and CDR2 ANQGSEA. The CDR3 is 13 amino acids. The DNA for the CDR3 is TGCAGCGTTGGCCCGTCCGGTTGGGATACGCAGTATTTT. It codes for CSVGPSGWDTQYF.

The genes are TRBV5-4 and TRBJ1-2, with 7 positions matching TRBD1. The CDR3 has 14 amino acids. Per the germline V gene, CDR1 is SGHNT and CDR2 is YYREEE (reference sequence). V was clipped by 2 bases and J by 2 bases; unmatched bases: 3. DNA of the CDR3: TGTGCCAGCAGCTTTATGACAGGGAACTATGGCTACACCTTC. Protein: CASSFMTGNYGYTF.

The V gene is TRBV7-3, the J gene TRBJ2-7; 8 bases are shared with TRBD1. The V gene end was trimmed by 5 bases and the J gene end by 7 bases; junction bases not matched to a gene: 13. The CDR3 covers 15 residues. Per the germline V gene, CDR1 is SGHTA and CDR2 is FQGTGA. The CDR3 region is CASSPEGGRGREQYF. In DNA form, the CDR3 reads TGTGCCAGCAGCCCGGAGGGGGGCAGGGGGCGTGAGCAGTACTTC.

The rearrangement uses TRBV27 and TRBJ2-1; perhaps TRBD2 as D (6 bases). The CDR3 totals 15 residues. Germline values: CDR1 MNHEY, CDR2 SMNVEV (reference sequence). The V end lost 3 bases, the J end lost 3 bases, and 12 bases lay between the germline ends. CDR3 protein: CASSFGTGDYNEQFF. The CDR3 DNA is TGTGCCAGCAGTTTCGGGACTGGCGACTACAATGAGCAGTTCTTC.

The V and J genes are TRBV2 and TRBJ2-1; D is undetermined. Per the germline V gene, CDR1 is SNHLY and CDR2 is FYNNEI. The CDR3 is 11 residues long. The V and J ends lost 3 bases and 9 bases respectively, with 6 bases between them. CDR3 in DNA: TGTGCCAGCAGTGAGTATATTGAGCAGTTCTTC. Translated, it gives CASSEYIEQFF.

This chain connects TRBV6-5 to TRBJ1-6; D remains ambiguous. Trimming took 2 bases from V and 6 from J, leaving 11 bases between them. This CDR3 spans 15 amino acids. CDR1 MNHEY and CDR2 SVGAGI come from the germline V gene. Here the CDR3 DNA reads TGTGCCAGCAGTTACACGCGGGGTGGTAATTCACCCCTCCACTTT. It is translated as CASSYTRGGNSPLHF.

The table lists this clone with a few counts. The CDR3 DNA reads as TGTGCCAGCAGTCGCGGTGAGCAGTTCTTC. Protein sequence: CASSRGEQFF. The chain employs TRBV6-6 and TRBJ2-1, with no clear D. This CDR3 spans 10 amino acids. With 5 bases removed from V and 9 bases from J, the gap between germline ends came to 5 bases. Germline lookup yields CDR1 MNHNY and CDR2 SVGAGI (reference sequence).

The gene calls are TRBV24-1 and TRBJ1-3; no definite D call. Trimming shortened V by 4 bases and J by 1 base, and 10 bases separated the two germline ends. The CDR3 has 15 residues. Germline V lookup: CDR1 KGHDR, CDR2 SFDVKD. Here the CDR3 DNA reads TGTGCCACCAGTGACAATGGACTGTCTGGAAACACCATATATTTT. Protein: CATSDNGLSGNTIYF.

This clone appeared once. The DNA for the CDR3 is TGTGCCAGCAACAAGAGGGTATTAGGAGATACGCAGTATTTT. Residues: CASNKRVLGDTQYF. The chain links TRBV6-5 to TRBJ2-3, with D perhaps matching TRBD2 (5 bases). Germline V CDR1 and CDR2: MNHEY, SVGAGI. There are 14 residues in the CDR3. V was clipped by 7 bases and J by 5 bases, with 16 bases between them.

The chain links TRBV21-1 to TRBJ1-6; the listed D gene, TRBD1, was not tested against the DNA. TRBV21-1 constitutes a pseudogene. There are 15 residues in the CDR3. This chain's CDR3 is CASSIQGNVNSPLHF. The CDR3 nucleotides read TGTGCCAGCAGCATACAGGGGAATGTTAATTCACCCCTCCACTTT.

J is TRBJ2-1 and V is TRBV3-1 (or the pseudogene TRBV3-2); 8 bases line up with TRBD1. Germline V CDR1 and CDR2: LGHDT, YNNKEL (reference sequence). The CDR3 runs to 16 residues. J gave up 5 bases and V 3 bases, and 9 bases lay outside the gene matches. The CDR3 DNA sequence: TGTGCCAGCAGCCATAACTGGGACAGGATTAACAATGAGCAGTTCTTC. It is translated as CASSHNWDRINNEQFF.

This chain links TRBV18 with TRBJ1-2; D remains unclear. The CDR3 has 15 residues. Trimming cost V 3 bases and J 6 bases, with 17 bases left between them. Germline lookup yields CDR1 KGHSH and CDR2 LQKENI. The CDR3 here is CASSPAAEIRNGYTF. The CDR3 DNA reads as TGTGCCAGCTCACCGGCAGCGGAAATACGTAATGGCTACACCTTC.

V is TRBV14 and J is TRBJ2-7; D call uncertain. The CDR3 extends over 16 amino acids. Germline V CDR1 and CDR2: SGHDN, FVKESK. Trimming left V 4 bases short and J 4 bases short, with 20 bases between. The CDR3 sequence is CASSRNFGPRPYEQYF. The CDR3 coding sequence is TGTGCCAGCAGCCGTAACTTTGGGCCCCGCCCTTACGAGCAGTACTTC.

This clone was observed a few times. The CDR3 sequence: CASSKEGTGKETQYF. The CDR3 region has the DNA TGCGCCAGCAGCAAGGAAGGGACAGGGAAAGAGACCCAGTACTTC. The chain combines TRBV5-1 with TRBJ2-5, with 9 nucleotides matching TRBD1. V lost 4 bases to trimming and J lost 3 bases; unmatched junction nucleotides: 7. CDR3 length: 15 amino acids. The germline V gene encodes CDR1 SGHRS and CDR2 YFSETQ.

The rearrangement joins TRBV19 to TRBJ1-5; TRBD1 matches at 8 bases. Germline loops: CDR1 LNHDA, CDR2 SQIVND (reference sequence). CDR3 length: 14 amino acids. The ends lost 8 bases at V and 5 bases at J; junction bases unmatched: 8. Here the CDR3 reads CASGGQGAYQPQHF. The DNA for the CDR3 is TGTGCCAGTGGCGGACAGGGTGCTTATCAGCCCCAGCATTTT.

The chain employs TRBV5-1 and TRBJ2-1, with D possibly matching TRBD1 (6 bases). From germline, CDR1 is SGHRS and CDR2 YFSETQ. Trimming stripped 0 bases from V and 0 bases from J, with 10 bases between. The length of the CDR3 is 16 residues. The CDR3 loop is CASSLDTGSSYNEQFF. CDR3 bases: TGCGCCAGCAGCTTGGATACAGGGAGCTCCTACAATGAGCAGTTCTTC.

The chain couples TRBV6-4 to TRBJ1-6; 7 positions match TRBD1. The CDR3 is 14 residues long. The V gene end was trimmed by 6 bases and the J gene end by 7 bases; junction bases not matched to a gene: 6. Germline lookup yields CDR1 MRHNA and CDR2 SNTAGT. CDR3 sequence reads: CASRTGDLNSPLHF. The CDR3 DNA sequence: TGTGCCAGCAGAACAGGGGATTTGAATTCACCCCTCCACTTT.

The chain employs TRBV2 and TRBJ2-6, with 7 bases that match TRBD1. V lost 2 bases, J lost 10 bases, and 2 bases stayed unmatched. Germline V gene sequence: CDR1 SNHLY, CDR2 FYNNEI. The CDR3 is 13 amino acids. The CDR3 DNA is TGTGCCAGCAGTGAAACGACAGGGAACGTCCTGACTTTC. It yields the protein CASSETTGNVLTF.

The chain carries TRBV14 and TRBJ2-2; possibly TRBD1 for D (5 bases). The V end was cut by 0 bases, the J end by 4 bases, with 12 bases between. Germline V gene sequence: CDR1 SGHDN, CDR2 FVKESK. This CDR3 comprises 16 residues. CDR3 region: CASSQDQGMGTGELFF. The DNA for the CDR3 is TGTGCCAGCAGCCAAGATCAGGGAATGGGCACCGGGGAGCTGTTTTTT.

The gene calls are TRBV28 and TRBJ1-4; perhaps TRBD1 as D (5 bases). The CDR3 loop spans 14 amino acids. Germline-derived CDR1 and CDR2 are MDHEN and SYDVKM. V lost 5 bases and J lost 7, with 14 bases in between. For the CDR3, the DNA is TGTGCCAGCAGTAACAGGTTATTGGGTGAAAAACTGTTTTTT. It codes for CASSNRLLGEKLFF.

The chain carries TRBV5-1 and TRBJ1-4, with TRBD1 matching over 7 bases. Germline V gene lookup returns CDR1 SGHRS and CDR2 YFSETQ. Losses at the gene ends were 4 bases for V and 8 bases for J; bases not matched to a gene: 5. This CDR3 contains 13 residues. CDR3 region: CASSQGTVEKLFF. CDR3 bases: TGCGCCAGCAGCCAGGGGACAGTAGAAAAACTGTTTTTT.

The chain carries TRBV19 and TRBJ1-2; the match to TRBD1 covers 9 bases. The ends lost 9 bases at V and 7 bases at J; junction bases unmatched: 12. CDR3 length: 14 amino acids. CDR1 is LNHDA and CDR2 is SQIVND in the germline V gene (reference sequence). Written as DNA, the CDR3 is TGTGCCAGCACCGAGGGACAGGGAATAGGTGGCTACACCTTC. Its translation is CASTEGQGIGGYTF. The whole variable domain, remainder taken from reference TRBV19 and TRBJ1-2, is DGGITQSPKYLFRKEGQNVTLSCEQNLNHDAMYWYRQDPGQGLRLIYYSQIVNDFQKGDIAEGYSVSREKKESFPLTVTSAQKNPTAFYLCASTEGQGIGGYTFGSGTRLTVV.

The CDR3 nucleotides read TGTGCCTGGAGTGTAGCCAACACCGGGGAGCTGTTTTTT. Protein: CAWSVANTGELFF. The chain employs TRBV30 and TRBJ2-2; D not resolved. The germline CDR1 and CDR2 sequences are GTSNPN and SVGIG (reference sequence). V lost 0 bases and J 2 bases, leaving 4 bases between the germline ends. The CDR3 totals 13 residues.